This T cell receptor (beta chain) was obtained from a study of OX40 agonist ivuxolimab in advanced cancers. The assay was immunoSEQ multiplex PCR, and TCRdb's table has in-frame clones only and misses some. Of about 150,000 clones in the sample, under 95% were seen once. CDR1 is SGHRS and CDR2 is YFSETQ in the germline V gene. V was cut by 1 base and J by 3 bases, with 10 bases left in between. CDR3 length: 14 residues. Sample: CD4+ or CD8+ T cells sorted from blood, taken in a trial of the OX40 agonist ivuxolimab. The chain employs TRBV5-1 and TRBJ1-1, with D uncertain. This clonotype was obtained from an adult with an advanced solid tumor such as melanoma, head and neck, liver or kidney cancer. The CDR3 reads CASSLSSADTEAFF. CDR3 nucleotides: TGCGCCAGCAGCTTGAGCTCCGCGGACACTGAAGCTTTCTTT.